This T cell receptor beta chain was captured by sequencing in a study of memory CD4+ T cells and cytomegalovirus serostatus (dated by TCRdb to between 2018 and 2020). At the level of the whole study: The cohort included 35 or so healthy adults from Belgium, of whom 9 were CMV seropositive and 24 were CMV seronegative. CD4+ memory TCRbeta repertoires of a Belgian cohort with known cytomegalovirus serostatus were sequenced in order to replicate a published TCR-based CMV serostatus classifier. Beyond this particular receptor, the publication reports: On the Belgian cohort, the classifier based on the original framework reached a median bootstrapped AUC of approximately 0.95, with a 95% CI of 0.76-1.00. Among the 164 previously reported CMV-associated TCRbeta sequences, some 69 showed up in the CD4+ memory repertoires, with each one found in between one and five individuals. Only CD4+CD45RO+ memory cells were sequenced, unlike the original study, which covered naive and memory CD4+ and CD8+ populations. For CMV serostatus prediction, a median bootstrapped AUC of approximately 0.95 was reached with the original framework, and a median bootstrapped AUC of roughly 0.89 was reached with a US-trained random forest. The results were read as suggesting that the CMV-associated TCR signature is, for the most part, present in the CD4+ memory repertoire.

Single viable CD3+CD4+CD8-CD45RO+ cells were sorted as memory CD4+ T cells on a FACSAria II. CMV serostatus was assessed using a Roche Elecsys assay, by which serum IgG against CMV pp150, pp28, p38 and p52 was detected. After thawing, total CD4+ T cells were enriched by positive selection with CD4 magnetic microbeads. The samples came from a different study that was designed specifically to examine the CD4+ T cell memory repertoire. Peripheral blood mononuclear cells were isolated and cryopreserved according to standard operating procedures, and serum was kept at -80 degrees C. CD3-PerCP (BW264/56), CD4-APC (RPA-T4), CD45RO-PE (UCHT1) and CD8-Pacific Orange (3B5) antibodies were used for staining, and non-viable cells were excluded with Sytox blue. V is reduced by 2 bases and J by 2 bases, leaving a spacing of 5 bases between them. CDR1 and CDR2, looked up from the germline V gene (reference sequence), are MNHNY and SVGAGI. From the cysteine up to the phenylalanine, the CDR3 has a length of 13 residues. Only CDR3 DNA remains: 39 bases, in frame from the first base.

This clone occurred once. Its recognized antigen is unknown. Per-nucleotide qualities are absent, and no much larger clonotype sits a single base away. The Quick-DNA Microprep Kit was used to extract genomic DNA from the sorted cells. TCRbeta DNA was amplified with the immunoSEQ hsTCRbeta kit following the manufacturer's protocol. TCRbeta libraries were sequenced on an Illumina MiSeq instrument. The paper's processing steps were these. After out-of-frame sequences were removed, 2 million to 2.5 million distinct TCRbeta sequences remained, averaging about 67,000 per individual. Each individual was scored by the count of over 150 previously reported CMV-associated TCRbeta sequences and the total productive distinct TCRbeta count. A beta-binomial model was reimplemented in Python, and scikit-learn random forests with default parameters were trained on data from the US cohort. Classifier performance on the Belgian cohort was summarized as median AUC with percentile confidence intervals over 10,000 bootstrap iterations. What TCRdb holds here is the immuneACCESS table cut down to in-frame rearrangements. Part of the clones is not present; checked against another copy, under half of the missing clones reflect an unresolved V gene, and the others are unexplained. V, J and clone size reflect that table, while D and trimming were determined from the DNA. Here the sample has tens of thousands of clones; 75% to 80% occur a single time. The top ten constitute approximately 4.5% of the sample.

Rearrangement joined TRBV6-6 to TRBJ2-3, with the D gene call left open. Specimen: memory CD4+ T cells from blood. The sequence derives from an adult in good health and CMV-seropositive. At the DNA level, the sequence is TGTGCCAGCAGTTACAGTTCCACAGATACGCAGTATTTT. This encodes CASSYSSTDTQYF.